This TCR beta chain was recorded in a study of control samples from healthy donors and cancer patients. This table comes from immunoSEQ multiplex PCR, and its TCRdb copy is limited to in-frame clones, with some not included. The table has 25,000 to 35,000 clones, 91% seen once. Looked up from germline, CDR1 is MNHEY and CDR2 is SVGEGT. The CDR3 is made up of 15 amino acids. V lost 7 bases and J lost 2, with 17 bases in between. The specimen was PBMCs. This chain uses TRBV6-2 or TRBV6-3 with TRBJ2-5; TRBD2 might be the D (6 bases). This TCR derives from a man aged 50 to 60 with lung cancer. DNA of the CDR3: TGTGCCAGCACCCCCGGAGCGGGTATTCAAGAGACCCAGTACTTC. The encoded protein is CASTPGAGIQETQYF.